This TCR beta chain was observed in a study of T-cell reconstitution after alpha-beta-depleted transplantation in children. CDR3 length: 13 residues. V gave up 3 bases and J gave up 3 bases, with 10 bases separating them. CDR1 SGHRS and CDR2 YFSETQ come from the germline V gene. Library preparation (for TCRbeta) was performed with unique molecular identifiers. From the PCR reads, TCRdb called clonotypes with MiXCR, one entry per CDR3 protein. The sample includes around 370,000 distinct CDR3 sequences, 10% seen only once; the top ten take around 2.3%. This clonotype was counted only a few times. V is TRBV5-1 and J is TRBJ2-7; D ambiguous. The specimen was PBMCs from the stem cell graft donor, collected from the stem cell graft. The receptor was derived from a human donor who donated a stem cell graft to a child with acute lymphoblastic leukemia. CDR3 sequence: CASSSASSYEQYF. CDR3 nucleotides: TGCGCCAGCAGCTCAGCCAGCAGCTACGAGCAGTACTTC. The entire variable domain, with the rest obtained from reference TRBV5-1 and TRBJ2-7, is as follows: KAGVTQTPRYLIKTRGQQVTLSCSPISGHRSVSWYQQTPGQGLQFLFEYFSETQRNKGNFPGRFSGRQFSNSRSEMNVSTLELGDSALYLCASSSASSYEQYFGPGTRLTVT.